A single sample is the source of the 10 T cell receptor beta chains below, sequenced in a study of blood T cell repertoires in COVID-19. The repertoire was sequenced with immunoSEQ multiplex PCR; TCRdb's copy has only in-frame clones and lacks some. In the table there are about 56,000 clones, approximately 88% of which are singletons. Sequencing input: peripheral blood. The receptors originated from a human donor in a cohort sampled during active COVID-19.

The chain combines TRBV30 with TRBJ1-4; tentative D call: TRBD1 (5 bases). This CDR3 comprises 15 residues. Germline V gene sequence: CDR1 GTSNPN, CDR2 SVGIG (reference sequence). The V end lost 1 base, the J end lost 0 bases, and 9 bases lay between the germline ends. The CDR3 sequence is CAWSGEGTTNEKLFF. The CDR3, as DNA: TGTGCCTGGAGTGGGGAGGGGACAACTAATGAAAAACTGTTTTTT.

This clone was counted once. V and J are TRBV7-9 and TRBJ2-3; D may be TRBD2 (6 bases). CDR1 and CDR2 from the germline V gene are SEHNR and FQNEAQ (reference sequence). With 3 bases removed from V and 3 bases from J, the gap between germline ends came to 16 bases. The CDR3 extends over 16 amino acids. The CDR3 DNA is TGTGCCAGCAGCTTGTTGGAGGGGCTAAGAACAGATACGCAGTATTTT. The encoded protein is CASSLLEGLRTDTQYF.

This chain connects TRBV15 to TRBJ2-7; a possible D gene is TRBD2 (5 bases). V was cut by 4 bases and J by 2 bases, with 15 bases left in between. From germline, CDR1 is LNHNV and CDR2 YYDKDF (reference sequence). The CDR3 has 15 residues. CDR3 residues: CATSTLTPGAYEQYF. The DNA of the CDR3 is TGTGCCACCAGCACCCTCACCCCCGGGGCCTACGAGCAGTACTTC.

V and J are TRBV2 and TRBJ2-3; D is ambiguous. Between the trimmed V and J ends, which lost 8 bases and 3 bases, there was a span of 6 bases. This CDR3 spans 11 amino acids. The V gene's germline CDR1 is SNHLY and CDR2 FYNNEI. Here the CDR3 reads CASGLTDTQYF. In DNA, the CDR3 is TGTGCCAGCGGCTTAACAGATACGCAGTATTTT.

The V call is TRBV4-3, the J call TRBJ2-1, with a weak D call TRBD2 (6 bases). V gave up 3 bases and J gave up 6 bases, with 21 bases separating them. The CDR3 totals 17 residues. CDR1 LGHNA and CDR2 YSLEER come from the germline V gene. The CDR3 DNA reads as TGCGCCAGCAGCCATCAATTCCGGGACCGCGGGACCAATGAGCAGTTCTTC. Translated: CASSHQFRDRGTNEQFF.

DNA for the CDR3: TGCGCCAGCAGCCAAGAAGAGGGATGGGGCGGGACAGGGACCTACAATGAGCAGTTCTTC. This codes for CASSQEEGWGGTGTYNEQFF. J is TRBJ2-1 and V is TRBV4-3, with 9 bases identical to TRBD1. V lost 0 bases and J lost 2; bases outside the gene matches: 14. Germline CDR1 and CDR2: LGHNA and YSLEER. The CDR3 contains 20 residues.

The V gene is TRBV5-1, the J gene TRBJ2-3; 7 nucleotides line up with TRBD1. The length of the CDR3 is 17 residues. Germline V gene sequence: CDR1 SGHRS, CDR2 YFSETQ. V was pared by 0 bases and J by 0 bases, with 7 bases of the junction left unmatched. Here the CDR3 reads CASSLEGGGQSTDTQYF. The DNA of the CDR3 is TGCGCCAGCAGCTTGGAGGGTGGGGGACAGAGCACAGATACGCAGTATTTT.

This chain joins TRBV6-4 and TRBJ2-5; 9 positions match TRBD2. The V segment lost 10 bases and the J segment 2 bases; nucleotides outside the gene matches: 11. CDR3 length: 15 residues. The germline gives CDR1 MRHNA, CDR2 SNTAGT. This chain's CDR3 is CATSRTAGGQETQYF. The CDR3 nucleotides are TGTGCCACTTCACGGACGGCGGGGGGGCAAGAGACCCAGTACTTC.

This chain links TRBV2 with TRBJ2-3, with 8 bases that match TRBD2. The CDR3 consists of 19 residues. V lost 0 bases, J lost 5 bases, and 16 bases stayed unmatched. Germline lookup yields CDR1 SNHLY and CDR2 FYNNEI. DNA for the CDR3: TGTGCCAGCAGTGAAGCGCCCCAAGGGACTAGGGATTCTGGAGATACGCAGTATTTT. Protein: CASSEAPQGTRDSGDTQYF.

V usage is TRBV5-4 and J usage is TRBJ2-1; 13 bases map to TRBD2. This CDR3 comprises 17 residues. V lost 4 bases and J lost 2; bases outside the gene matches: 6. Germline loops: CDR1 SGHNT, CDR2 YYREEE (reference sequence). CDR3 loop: CASSPTSGGATYNEQFF. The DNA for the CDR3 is TGTGCCAGCAGCCCTACTAGCGGGGGGGCGACCTACAATGAGCAGTTCTTC. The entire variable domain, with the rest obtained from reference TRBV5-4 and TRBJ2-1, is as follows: ETGVTQSPTHLIKTRGQQVTLRCSSQSGHNTVSWYQQALGQGPQFIFQYYREEENGRGNFPPRFSGLQFPNYSSELNVNALELDDSALYLCASSPTSGGATYNEQFFGPGTRLTVL.